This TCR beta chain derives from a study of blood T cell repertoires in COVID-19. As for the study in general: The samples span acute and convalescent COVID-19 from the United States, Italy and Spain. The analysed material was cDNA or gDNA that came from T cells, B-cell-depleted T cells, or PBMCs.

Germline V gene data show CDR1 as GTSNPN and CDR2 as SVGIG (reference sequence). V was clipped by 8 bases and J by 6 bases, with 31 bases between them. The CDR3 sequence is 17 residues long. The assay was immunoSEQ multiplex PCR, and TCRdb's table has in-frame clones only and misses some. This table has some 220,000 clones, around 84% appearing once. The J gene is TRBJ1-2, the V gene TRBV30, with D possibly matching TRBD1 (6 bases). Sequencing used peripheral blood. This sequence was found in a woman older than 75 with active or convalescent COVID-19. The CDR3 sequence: CARTSRGGYREMDGYTF. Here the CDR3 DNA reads TGTGCCCGAACCTCGCGGGGGGGCTACAGGGAAATGGATGGCTACACCTTC.